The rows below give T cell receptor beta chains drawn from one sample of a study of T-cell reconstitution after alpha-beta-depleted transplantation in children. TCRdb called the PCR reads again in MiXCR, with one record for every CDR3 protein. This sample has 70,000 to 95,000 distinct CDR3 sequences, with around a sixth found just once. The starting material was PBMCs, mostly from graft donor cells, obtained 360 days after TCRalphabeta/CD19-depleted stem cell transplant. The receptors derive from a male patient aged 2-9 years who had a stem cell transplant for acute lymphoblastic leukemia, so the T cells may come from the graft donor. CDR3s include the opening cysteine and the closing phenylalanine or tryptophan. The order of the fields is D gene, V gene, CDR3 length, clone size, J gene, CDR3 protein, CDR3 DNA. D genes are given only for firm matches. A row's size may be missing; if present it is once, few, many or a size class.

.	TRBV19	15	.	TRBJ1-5	CASSIGGQRWQPQHF	TGTGCCAGTAGTATAGGAGGACAGCGGTGGCAGCCCCAGCATTTT
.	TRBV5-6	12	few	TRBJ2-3	CASSFRTHTQYF	TGTGCCAGCAGCTTCCGGACACATACGCAGTATTTT
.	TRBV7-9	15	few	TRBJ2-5	CASSLVVREAETQYF	TGTGCCAGCAGCTTAGTGGTACGAGAGGCAGAGACCCAGTACTTC
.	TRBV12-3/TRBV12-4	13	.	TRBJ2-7	CASSLGVHYEQYF	TGTGCCAGCAGTTTAGGGGTCCACTACGAGCAGTACTTC
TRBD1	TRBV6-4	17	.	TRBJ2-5	CASSVGDGTGNQETQYF	TGTGCCAGCAGTGTGGGGGATGGGACAGGGAACCAAGAGACCCAGTACTTC
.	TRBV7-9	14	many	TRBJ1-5	CASSAAVDGQPQHF	TGTGCCAGCAGCGCCGCCGTGGACGGGCAGCCCCAGCATTTT
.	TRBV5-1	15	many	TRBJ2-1	CASSLAQHAGTREFF	TGCGCCAGCAGCTTGGCCCAACATGCCGGGACCCGGGAGTTCTTC
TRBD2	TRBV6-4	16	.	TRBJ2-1	CASSDSRTSSYNEQFF	TGTGCCAGCAGTGACTCGCGGACTAGCTCCTACAATGAGCAGTTCTTC
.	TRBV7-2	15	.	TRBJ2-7	CASSHGGSRSYEQYF	TGTGCCAGCAGCCATGGGGGATCGAGGTCCTACGAGCAGTACTTC
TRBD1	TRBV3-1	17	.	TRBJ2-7	CASSPPGTGVGPYEQYF	TGTGCCAGCAGCCCCCCCGGGACAGGGGTTGGGCCCTACGAGCAGTACTTC
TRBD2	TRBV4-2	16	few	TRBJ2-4	CASGQSGRVAKNIQYF	TGTGCCAGCGGACAGAGCGGGAGGGTAGCCAAAAACATTCAGTACTTC
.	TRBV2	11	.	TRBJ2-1	CASSAWNEQFF	TGTGCCAGCAGTGCGTGGAATGAGCAGTTCTTC
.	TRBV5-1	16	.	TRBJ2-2	CASSLVRSPNTGELFF	TGCGCCAGCAGCTTGGTAAGGTCCCCGAACACCGGGGAGCTGTTTTTT
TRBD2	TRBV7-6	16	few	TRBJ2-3	CASSLGLAGWADTQYF	TGTGCCAGCAGCCTGGGACTAGCGGGTTGGGCAGATACGCAGTATTTT
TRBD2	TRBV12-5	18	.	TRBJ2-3	CASGPGTSGRADTDTQYF	TGTGCTAGTGGTCCCGGGACTAGCGGGAGGGCCGACACAGATACGCAGTATTTT
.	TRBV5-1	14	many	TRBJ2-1	CASSLMTVNNEQFF	TGCGCCAGCAGCTTAATGACGGTGAACAATGAGCAGTTCTTC
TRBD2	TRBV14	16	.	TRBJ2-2	CASSLRTGLLSGELFF	TGTGCCAGCAGCCTCAGGACGGGACTACTCTCCGGGGAGCTGTTTTTT
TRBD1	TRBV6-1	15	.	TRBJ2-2	CASSEGRGRSGELFF	TGTGCCAGCAGTGAAGGTAGGGGGCGAAGCGGGGAGCTGTTTTTT
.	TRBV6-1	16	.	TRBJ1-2	CASSEGGGAMNYGYTF	TGTGCCAGCAGTGAAGGTGGGGGGGCTATGAACTATGGCTACACCTTC
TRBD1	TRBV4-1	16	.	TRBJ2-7	CASSQNLGQGTHEQYF	TGCGCCAGCAGCCAAAATTTGGGACAGGGGACCCACGAGCAGTACTTC
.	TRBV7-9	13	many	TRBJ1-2	CASSFLTGYGYTF	TGTGCCAGCAGCTTCTTGACGGGTTATGGCTACACCTTC
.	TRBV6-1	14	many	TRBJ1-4	CASRKQASNEKLFF	TGTGCCAGCAGGAAACAGGCCTCCAATGAAAAACTGTTTTTT
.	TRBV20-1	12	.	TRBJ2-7	CSGGFRDYEQYF	TGCAGTGGGGGATTTAGGGACTACGAGCAGTACTTC
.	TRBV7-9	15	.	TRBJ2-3	CASSVFPGVADTQYF	TGTGCCAGCAGCGTCTTCCCGGGAGTGGCAGATACGCAGTATTTT
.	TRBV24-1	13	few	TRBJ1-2	CATSEAEFYGYTF	TGTGCCACCAGTGAAGCAGAGTTCTATGGCTACACCTTC